This T cell receptor (beta chain) was recovered during a study of blood T cell repertoires in COVID-19. Study as a whole: Collection of acute and convalescent COVID-19 samples took place in the United States, Italy and Spain. T cells, B-cell-depleted T cells, or PBMCs provided the cDNA or gDNA that served as material.

Authors' analysis steps: Using reference gene primer amplification, nucleated cell counts were estimated. The method was immunoSEQ multiplex PCR; TCRdb's version includes in-frame clones alone and lacks a portion of them. That table furnishes V, J and clone size, whereas the DNA furnished D and trimming. This table holds 30,000 to 40,000 clones, 93% found once. The table lists this clone with a count of one. The V end was cut by 5 bases, the J end by 4 bases, with 12 bases between. CDR3 size: 13 residues. Germline assignment: CDR1 SGHVS and CDR2 FQNEAQ. Sequencing was carried out using peripheral blood. This clonotype originated in a male donor with active COVID-19. This sequence joins TRBV7-8 and TRBJ2-7; D uncertain. CDR3 in DNA: TGTGCCAGCAGCCCACACCCCCAGTACGAGCAGTACTTC. Protein: CASSPHPQYEQYF. The full variable domain, rest sourced from reference TRBV7-8 and TRBJ2-7, is GAGVSQSPRYKVAKRGQDVALRCDPISGHVSLFWYQQALGQGPEFLTYFQNEAQLDKSGLPSDRFFAERPEGSVSTLKIQRTQQEDSAVYLCASSPHPQYEQYFGPGTRLTVT.